Below are 20 T cell receptor beta chains sequenced from a single sample in a study of T cells expressing NK-cell markers. TCRdb processed the 5' RACE reads again and assigns one entry to each CDR3 protein, with no DNA. The sample is made up of about 550,000 distinct CDR3 sequences, and the top ten hold around 4% of it. The sequenced sample consisted of blood T cells: a sorted CD56 or NKG2C T cell subset, CD4+ or CD8+ T cells, or bulk PBMC T cells (not recorded which). The receptors come from a young man in good health.

This rearrangement joins TRBV15 to TRBJ2-1; with no DNA, the TCRdb D assignment of TRBD1 cannot be verified. This CDR3 spans 16 amino acids. Germline CDR1 LNHNV, CDR2 YYDKDF (reference sequence). CDR3 sequence: CATRPFGTGGDNEQFF. The full variable domain, completed using reference TRBV15 and TRBJ2-1, is DAMVIQNPRYQVTQFGKPVTLSCSQTLNHNVMYWYQQKSSQAPKLLFHYYDKDFNNEADTPDNFQSRRPNTSFCFLDIRSPGLGDTAMYLCATRPFGTGGDNEQFFGPGTRLTVL.

The chain has TRBV5-6 and TRBJ2-2. The CDR3 length is 15 residues. CDR1 and CDR2 from the germline V gene are SGHDT and YYEEEE. This chain's CDR3 is CASSLLFTDTGELFF.

The CDR3 loop reads CASLSGRNTEAFF. The chain recombines TRBV6-1 with TRBJ1-1; the TRBD1 assignment by TCRdb is unverifiable without DNA. The CDR3 contains 13 residues. Germline CDR1 and CDR2: MNHNS and SASEGT.

The chain is built from TRBV18 and TRBJ2-1; TCRdb's D call, TRBD1, is unchecked because there is no DNA. The CDR3 runs to 15 residues. Per the germline V gene, CDR1 is KGHSH and CDR2 is LQKENI. CDR3: CASSRDRDYYNEQFF.

The genes are TRBV10-2 and TRBJ1-2; the D call from TCRdb, TRBD1, cannot be confirmed without DNA. Germline V lookup: CDR1 WSHSY, CDR2 SAAADI. The CDR3 runs 16 residues. CDR3 protein: CASRDQNRGLTNGYTF.

This rearrangement joins TRBV20-1 to TRBJ2-1; TCRdb designates TRBD2, a call that cannot be tested without DNA. The length of the CDR3 is 15 residues. The germline V gene encodes CDR1 DFQATT and CDR2 SNEGSKA (reference sequence). This CDR3 is CSAPRGGRRYNEQFF.

The chain employs TRBV6-1 and TRBJ2-3; TCRdb's assignment of TRBD2 cannot be checked, as there is no DNA. The CDR3 extends over 14 amino acids. Germline CDR1 MNHNS, CDR2 SASEGT. CDR3 in amino acids: CASSRAGRSDTQYF.

The genes are TRBV2 and TRBJ2-7. CDR3 length: 12 residues. The V gene's germline CDR1 is SNHLY and CDR2 FYNNEI. CDR3 sequence: CASKDVSYEQYF.

The chain is built from TRBV24-1 and TRBJ2-7; TCRdb's D call of TRBD2 is untestable without DNA. The germline V gene has CDR1 KGHDR and CDR2 SFDVKD. The CDR3 spans 16 residues. CDR3: CATSDGGGTSRWEQYF.

The CDR3 is CASSIGGLYTEAFF. The chain recombines TRBV19 with TRBJ1-1. The CDR3 has 14 residues. Per the germline V gene, CDR1 is LNHDA and CDR2 is SQIVND (reference sequence).

The gene calls are TRBV12-3 or TRBV12-4 and TRBJ2-4; TCRdb designates TRBD1, a call that cannot be tested without DNA. The length of the CDR3 is 18 residues. CDR3 in amino acids: CASSPLAGQAPLMIIQYF.

The chain combines TRBV5-5 with TRBJ2-1; TCRdb's D call, TRBD2, is unchecked because there is no DNA. The length of the CDR3 is 15 residues. CDR1 and CDR2 (germline): SGHKS, YYEKEE (reference sequence). CDR3 protein: CASSRQGLANNEQFF.

This chain joins TRBV7-2 and TRBJ2-1; without DNA, the TCRdb call of TRBD2 cannot be checked. Germline V CDR1 and CDR2: SGHTA, FQGNSA. The CDR3 is made up of 13 amino acids. The CDR3: CASSFPLGDEQFF.

This rearrangement joins TRBV30 to TRBJ1-5; TCRdb reports TRBD1, a call that lacks DNA to check it against. The CDR3 runs to 17 residues. Per the germline V gene, CDR1 is GTSNPN and CDR2 is SVGIG (reference sequence). CDR3: CAWSEGSGTGGWQPQHF. Using reference TRBV30 and TRBJ1-5 for the parts outside the CDR3, the full variable domain is SQTIHQWPATLVQPVGSPLSLECTVEGTSNPNLYWYRQAAGRGLQLLFYSVGIGQISSEVPQNLSASRPQDRQFILSSKKLLLSDSGFYLCAWSEGSGTGGWQPQHFGDGTRLSIL.

The gene calls are TRBV6-5 and TRBJ2-7; TCRdb calls TRBD2, which cannot be checked without DNA. The CDR3 is made up of 17 amino acids. Germline CDR1 MNHEY, CDR2 SVGAGI. This chain's CDR3 is CASSYFTGLAGPGEQYF.

The chain uses TRBV6-2 or TRBV6-3 and TRBJ2-3; as DNA is missing, the TRBD2 call by TCRdb cannot be tested. The CDR3 has 17 residues. Germline V gene lookup returns CDR1 MNHEY and CDR2 SVGEGT. CDR3 in amino acids: CASSLSLAGVRTDTQYF.

The V call is TRBV30, the J call TRBJ1-4; TCRdb reports TRBD1, a call that lacks DNA to check it against. The CDR3 covers 12 residues. From germline, CDR1 is GTSNPN and CDR2 SVGIG (reference sequence). CDR3 amino acids: CAWTVDRGKLFF. Supplemented by reference TRBV30 and TRBJ1-4, the full variable domain reads SQTIHQWPATLVQPVGSPLSLECTVEGTSNPNLYWYRQAAGRGLQLLFYSVGIGQISSEVPQNLSASRPQDRQFILSSKKLLLSDSGFYLCAWTVDRGKLFFGSGTQLSVL.

The V gene is TRBV28, the J gene TRBJ2-7; TCRdb picks TRBD1, but there is no DNA to check that call. This CDR3 is 13 amino acids long. The germline V gene encodes CDR1 MDHEN and CDR2 SYDVKM. CDR3: CASNNRVVYEQYF.

This CDR3 reads CASSSGRDRLNEKLFF. The chain couples TRBV7-6 to TRBJ1-4; with no DNA, the TCRdb D assignment of TRBD1 cannot be verified. CDR3 length equals 16 residues. Germline V CDR1 and CDR2: SGHVS, FNYEAQ. The entire variable domain, with the rest obtained from reference TRBV7-6 and TRBJ1-4, is as follows: GAGVSQSPRYKVTKRGQDVALRCDPISGHVSLYWYRQALGQGPEFLTYFNYEAQQDKSGLPNDRFSAERPEGSISTLTIQRTEQRDSAMYRCASSSGRDRLNEKLFFGSGTQLSVL.

Here the CDR3 reads CASSQGELVSSYEQYF. The V call is TRBV4-2, the J call TRBJ2-7; TCRdb's assignment of TRBD2 cannot be checked, as there is no DNA. The length of the CDR3 is 16 residues. Germline V gene lookup returns CDR1 LGHNA and CDR2 YNFKEQ.